These 14 T cell receptor beta chains came from one sample sequenced in a study of beta chain features in type 1 diabetes. The whole isolated RNA underwent reverse transcription, so sequencing captured expressed TCRB transcripts. Libraries were prepared by immunoSEQ multiplex PCR; TCRdb keeps only in-frame clonotypes and omits some of them. The table has 350,000 to 450,000 clones, over 13% seen once. Sequencing input: naive CD4+ T cells from blood. All receptors derive from a woman younger than 30 in good health.

There are a few counts of this clone. This rearrangement joins TRBV4-1 to TRBJ1-5; 8 nucleotides align to TRBD1. The germline gives CDR1 MGHRA, CDR2 YSYEKL. The CDR3 is 18 amino acids. The J segment lost 0 bases and the V segment lost 0 bases, leaving 7 bases of the junction unmatched. The CDR3 loop reads CASSQDQGALYSNQPQHF. In DNA, the CDR3 is TGCGCCAGCAGCCAAGATCAGGGGGCCCTATATAGCAATCAGCCCCAGCATTTT.

This clone has just a few counts. The rearrangement links TRBV28 to TRBJ2-3; no reliable D call. Looked up from germline, CDR1 is MDHEN and CDR2 is SYDVKM. V lost 5 bases to trimming and J lost 2 bases, with 5 bases between them. The CDR3 contains 12 residues. For the CDR3, the DNA is TGTGCCAGCAGTCCCAACACAGATACGCAGTATTTT. This codes for CASSPNTDTQYF.

Only a few counts were recorded for this clone. This chain connects TRBV7-8 to TRBJ2-4; D remains unclear. From germline, CDR1 is SGHVS and CDR2 FQNEAQ. V was trimmed by 5 bases and J by 6 bases, leaving 14 bases between them. The CDR3 totals 14 residues. In DNA, the CDR3 is TGTGCCAGCAGCCTCTCCTTTAGTGCAAACATTCAGTACTTC. It yields the protein CASSLSFSANIQYF.

The chain has TRBV5-1 and TRBJ2-5, with a weak D call TRBD2 (6 bases). The CDR3 sequence is 14 residues long. CDR1 and CDR2 from the germline V gene are SGHRS and YFSETQ. Trimming shortened V by 4 bases and J by 0 bases, and 10 bases separated the two germline ends. CDR3 bases: TGCGCCAGCAGCGGGGGGAGGAACCAAGAGACCCAGTACTTC. Amino acid sequence: CASSGGRNQETQYF.

The CDR3 loop is CASSLGTSGRLGEQYF. CDR3 bases: TGTGCCAGCAGCCTCGGGACTAGCGGGAGGCTGGGGGAGCAGTACTTC. The gene calls are TRBV7-2 and TRBJ2-7, with 15 bases lining up with TRBD2. The CDR3 is 16 residues long. Germline loops: CDR1 SGHTA, CDR2 FQGNSA. The ends lost 5 bases at V and 7 bases at J; junction bases unmatched: 9.

This clone was seen only a few times. J is TRBJ1-1 and V is TRBV7-2; 7 nucleotides line up with TRBD1. From germline, CDR1 is SGHTA and CDR2 FQGNSA. The CDR3 is 15 residues long. Trimming removed 3 bases from V and 5 bases from J; junction bases left unmatched: 9. This CDR3 is CASSFRQGMGTEAFF. The CDR3 bases are TGTGCCAGCAGCTTCCGACAGGGTATGGGTACTGAAGCTTTCTTT.

This clone was seen more than once but under ten times. The chain couples TRBV6-6 to TRBJ1-4; TRBD1 agrees at 7 bases. With 6 bases clipped from V and 5 bases from J, the junction kept 12 bases outside the gene matches. The CDR3 has 16 amino acids. Germline V gene sequence: CDR1 MNHNY, CDR2 SVGAGI (reference sequence). CDR3: CASRPATGTENEKLFF. The CDR3 DNA sequence: TGTGCCAGCAGACCGGCCACCGGGACAGAGAATGAAAAACTGTTTTTT.

This rearrangement joins TRBV9 to TRBJ1-5, with a tentative D call TRBD1 (6 bases). This CDR3 contains 15 residues. Trimming left V 0 bases short and J 10 bases short, with 17 bases between. Germline lookup yields CDR1 SGDLS and CDR2 YYNGEE. The CDR3, as DNA: TGTGCCAGCAGCGTAGGGGACACCGCTTTAGGTCCCCAGCATTTT. Protein sequence: CASSVGDTALGPQHF.

This clone has more than one count but fewer than ten. V gene TRBV30 combines with J gene TRBJ2-2, with TRBD2 matching 9 bases. Germline assignment: CDR1 GTSNPN and CDR2 SVGIG (reference sequence). The CDR3 contains 17 residues. V was pared by 6 bases and J by 5 bases, with 16 bases of the junction left unmatched. DNA for the CDR3: TGTGCCTGTCGGGGCGGGAGGGCCTTAGTACGGACCGGGGAGCTGTTTTTT. Protein product: CACRGGRALVRTGELFF.

This clone was picked up a small number of times. The V and J genes are TRBV7-3 and TRBJ2-3; no clear D gene. The germline gives CDR1 SGHTA, CDR2 FQGTGA. This CDR3 is 12 amino acids long. V dropped 4 bases and J dropped 2 bases, with 4 bases sitting between them. The DNA of the CDR3 is TGTGCCAGCAGCTACTACACAGATACGCAGTATTTT. Its protein is CASSYYTDTQYF.

The table lists this clone with a few counts. The CDR3 nucleotides are TGTGCCTGGAGTGTACCCCTCCGACTTTATGGCTACACCTTC. This gives the protein CAWSVPLRLYGYTF. This chain joins TRBV30 and TRBJ1-2; no clear D gene. The germline gives CDR1 GTSNPN, CDR2 SVGIG (reference sequence). The CDR3 is 14 residues long. The V gene lost 0 bases and the J gene lost 5 bases, with 13 bases spanning the gap.

The chain carries TRBV6-6 and TRBJ1-2; 7 bases agree with TRBD1. Germline loops: CDR1 MNHNY, CDR2 SVGAGI (reference sequence). The CDR3 runs 14 residues. Trimming cost V 2 bases and J 6 bases; bases outside gene matches: 6. CDR3 residues: CASSYVSGGHGYTF. The CDR3 DNA follows: TGTGCCAGCAGTTACGTGTCAGGGGGTCATGGCTACACCTTC.

The chain is built from TRBV30 and TRBJ2-5, with a possible D match to TRBD2 (5 bases). Germline CDR1 and CDR2: GTSNPN and SVGIG (reference sequence). V dropped 5 bases and J dropped 7 bases, with 17 bases sitting between them. This CDR3 is built from 13 residues. This chain's CDR3 is CAWADWPTVTQYF. CDR3 sequence (DNA): TGTGCCTGGGCGGACTGGCCCACAGTGACCCAGTACTTC.

The sample holds a few counts of this clone. V gene TRBV7-2 combines with J gene TRBJ2-1; 9 bases fit TRBD2. Germline CDR1 reads SGHTA; CDR2 reads FQGNSA. With V trimmed by 1 base and J by 8 bases, 6 bases remained unmatched. The length of the CDR3 is 15 residues. The CDR3 is CASSLGAGGPYEQFF. The CDR3 DNA sequence: TGTGCCAGCAGCTTAGGTGCGGGAGGGCCCTATGAGCAGTTCTTC. Combining the CDR3 with reference TRBV7-2 and TRBJ2-1 gives the whole variable domain GAGVSQSPSNKVTEKGKDVELRCDPISGHTALYWYRQSLGQGLEFLIYFQGNSAPDKSGLPSDRFSAERTGGSVSTLTIQRTQQEDSAVYLCASSLGAGGPYEQFFGPGTRLTVL.